These 25 T cell receptor beta chains were all obtained from the same sample, sequenced in a study of cytomegalovirus exposure and HLA in healthy donors. Primers: 60 Vbeta forward and 13 Jbeta reverse. The repertoire was sequenced with immunoSEQ multiplex PCR; TCRdb's copy has only in-frame clones and lacks some. The specimen's table records 90,000 to 150,000 clones. Sequenced: PBMCs. The receptor set was obtained from a man between 18 and 29 years old in good health and CMV-seronegative.

The chain uses TRBV10-2 and TRBJ2-5; D remains ambiguous. Germline V gene sequence: CDR1 WSHSY, CDR2 SAAADI. This CDR3 comprises 12 residues. V was shortened by 5 bases and J by 5 bases, with 9 bases between the two germline ends. The CDR3 sequence: CASSIIEETQYF. The DNA of the CDR3 is TGCGCCAGCAGTATCATCGAGGAGACCCAGTACTTC.

The V and J genes are TRBV28 and TRBJ1-1, with D possibly being TRBD1 (5 bases). The CDR3 loop spans 13 amino acids. Germline V gives CDR1 MDHEN, CDR2 SYDVKM. The V and J ends lost 9 bases and 1 base respectively, with 12 bases between them. Here the CDR3 reads CASETTGNTEAFF. Here the CDR3 DNA reads TGTGCCAGTGAGACCACAGGGAACACTGAAGCTTTCTTT.

The chain uses TRBV13 and TRBJ1-5, with 7 bases aligning to TRBD1. Germline V gene data show CDR1 as PRHDT and CDR2 as FYEKMQ (reference sequence). With 3 bases clipped from V and 7 bases from J, the junction kept 12 bases outside the gene matches. The CDR3 extends over 16 amino acids. DNA for the CDR3: TGTGCCAGCAGCTTGGGGGACAGACTATCCGGCCAGCCCCAGCATTTT. Translated: CASSLGDRLSGQPQHF.

The chain recombines TRBV9 with TRBJ2-3, with TRBD2 identical over 9 bases. In germline, CDR1 is SGDLS, CDR2 YYNGEE. There are 16 residues in the CDR3. Trimming removed 4 bases from V and 3 bases from J; junction bases left unmatched: 9. The CDR3 nucleotides are TGTGCCAGCAGCCCGTGGGCGGGGGGGCCGACAGATACGCAGTATTTT. This gives the protein CASSPWAGGPTDTQYF.

The chain uses TRBV4-1 and TRBJ2-5; D not certain. Trimming removed 0 bases from V and 5 bases from J, with 19 bases in between. The germline V gene encodes CDR1 MGHRA and CDR2 YSYEKL. This CDR3 is built from 17 residues. The CDR3 nucleotides read TGCGCCAGCAGCCAAGATAGGAGAAAGGCCCACGGGGAGACCCAGTACTTC. Residues: CASSQDRRKAHGETQYF.

The J gene is TRBJ1-2, the V gene TRBV18; TRBD1 agrees at 9 bases. CDR1 is KGHSH, CDR2 LQKENI, per germline. Germline trimming cut 3 bases from V and 8 bases from J; bases unmatched to any gene: 16. The CDR3 is 17 residues long. The CDR3 DNA follows: TGTGCCAGCTCACCTGACCCACCGGGACAGGGAACGCGAGGCTACACCTTC. Protein: CASSPDPPGQGTRGYTF. The variable domain in full, completed from reference TRBV18 and TRBJ1-2, reads NAGVMQNPRHLVRRRGQEARLRCSPMKGHSHVYWYRQLPEEGLKFMVYLQKENIIDESGMPKERFSAEFPKEGPSILRIQQVVRGDSAAYFCASSPDPPGQGTRGYTFGSGTRLTVV.

The chain recombines TRBV5-1 with TRBJ2-5; 9 bases are a match to TRBD2. CDR1 is SGHRS, CDR2 YFSETQ, per germline. V shed 5 bases and J 1 base; nucleotides not matched to a gene: 0. The CDR3 runs to 13 residues. The CDR3 reads CASRTSGQETQYF. The CDR3 DNA follows: TGCGCCAGCAGGACTAGCGGCCAAGAGACCCAGTACTTC.

V gene TRBV9 combines with J gene TRBJ1-1; 9 bases agree with TRBD1. The CDR3 has 15 residues. Germline V CDR1 and CDR2: SGDLS, YYNGEE. V gave up 4 bases and J gave up 3 bases; unmatched junction bases: 7. The CDR3 region has the DNA TGTGCCAGCAGCACCCACAGGGGGCTAGACACTGAAGCTTTCTTT. Translating gives CASSTHRGLDTEAFF.

The gene calls are TRBV5-4 and TRBJ2-3, with 7 positions matching TRBD1. Losses at the gene ends were 1 base for V and 9 bases for J; bases not matched to a gene: 14. Germline V gene data show CDR1 as SGHNT and CDR2 as YYREEE (reference sequence). The CDR3 spans 16 residues. CDR3 in amino acids: CASSLSETGLTGTQYF. The CDR3 DNA is TGTGCCAGCAGCTTGTCAGAGACAGGGCTCACAGGGACGCAGTATTTT.

The chain carries TRBV9 and TRBJ2-1; TRBD1 aligns across 7 bases. Germline assignment: CDR1 SGDLS and CDR2 YYNGEE. With 4 bases clipped from V and 4 bases from J, the junction kept 8 bases outside the gene matches. The CDR3 loop spans 15 amino acids. CDR3 DNA: TGTGCCAGCAGCCCCCGGACAGGCCCGTACAATGAGCAGTTCTTC. Protein sequence: CASSPRTGPYNEQFF.

The chain couples TRBV27 to TRBJ2-7, with D possibly being TRBD1 (5 bases). There are 13 residues in the CDR3. Deletions cut 5 bases from V and 2 bases from J, with 10 bases between. The germline CDR1 and CDR2 sequences are MNHEY and SMNVEV (reference sequence). The CDR3 loop is CASSQTATYEQYF. The CDR3 DNA reads as TGTGCCAGCAGTCAGACAGCTACCTACGAGCAGTACTTC.

The chain combines TRBV5-8 with TRBJ2-4; 7 bases are shared with TRBD1. Germline trimming cut 2 bases from V and 0 bases from J; bases unmatched to any gene: 8. This CDR3 contains 17 residues. Germline CDR1 SGHTS, CDR2 YDEGEE. CDR3 DNA sequence: TGTGCCAGCAGCTTTAGTTGGGACAGCCTAGCCAAAAACATTCAGTACTTC. Amino acid sequence: CASSFSWDSLAKNIQYF.

CDR3 nucleotides: TGTGCCAGCAGCTTAGTGGGAGGGGAAAAACTGTTTTTT. Amino acids: CASSLVGGEKLFF. The J gene is TRBJ1-4, the V gene TRBV7-2; unclear D gene. This CDR3 spans 13 amino acids. Trimming stripped 1 base from V and 8 bases from J, with 8 bases between. Germline V gives CDR1 SGHTA, CDR2 FQGNSA.

The chain recombines TRBV7-9 with TRBJ2-3, with 8 bases fitting TRBD2. This CDR3 is 15 amino acids long. CDR1 and CDR2 (germline): SEHNR, FQNEAQ (reference sequence). Trimming removed 5 bases from V and 0 bases from J; junction bases left unmatched: 4. CDR3 sequence reads: CASSRAGASTDTQYF. The CDR3 DNA is TGTGCCAGCAGCCGAGCGGGAGCTAGCACAGATACGCAGTATTTT.

The chain joins TRBV27 to TRBJ1-2; 7 bases are shared with TRBD1. CDR3 length: 12 amino acids. V shed 6 bases and J 4 bases; nucleotides not matched to a gene: 2. Germline lookup yields CDR1 MNHEY and CDR2 SMNVEV (reference sequence). The CDR3 DNA is TGTGCCAGCAGGACAGGGCCCTATGGCTACACCTTC. This translates into CASRTGPYGYTF.

The chain links TRBV5-1 to TRBJ2-5, with D hard to call. The J call is in doubt because the DNA end fits TRBJ2-7 better. The CDR3 is 12 residues long. Per germline, CDR1 SGHRS and CDR2 YFSETQ. CDR3: CASSFRPYEQYF. The CDR3 DNA is TGCGCCAGCAGCTTTCGTCCGTACGAGCAGTACTTC.

DNA for the CDR3: TGTGCCAGCAGGGTAGCGGGGGGGTACAATGAGCAGTTCTTC. This gives the protein CASRVAGGYNEQFF. The V and J genes are TRBV2 and TRBJ2-1; 11 positions agree with TRBD2. Germline V gene lookup returns CDR1 SNHLY and CDR2 FYNNEI. The J segment lost 4 bases and the V segment lost 6 bases, leaving 2 bases of the junction unmatched. This CDR3 is 14 amino acids long.

The genes are TRBV21-1 and TRBJ1-5. TRBV21-1 is deemed a pseudogene. This CDR3 is built from 18 residues. The CDR3 DNA sequence: TGTGCCAGCAGCAAAGGGTTGGAGGGTGGAGCCGACAATCAGCCCCAGCATTTT. Protein sequence: CASSKGLEGGADNQPQHF.

This sequence joins TRBV7-3 and TRBJ2-2; D might be TRBD1 (6 bases). Trimming took 5 bases from V and 5 from J, leaving 9 bases between them. The germline CDR1 and CDR2 sequences are SGHTA and FQGTGA. The CDR3 totals 13 residues. This CDR3 is CASSRTVTGELFF. The CDR3, as DNA: TGTGCCAGCAGCCGGACAGTTACCGGGGAGCTGTTTTTT.

V usage is TRBV11-3 and J usage is TRBJ2-1; TRBD2 aligns across 8 bases. Germline CDR1 is SGHNT and CDR2 is YENEEA. Losses at the gene ends were 4 bases for V and 3 bases for J; bases not matched to a gene: 8. This CDR3 has 16 residues. CDR3 DNA sequence: TGTGCCAGCAGCTCCTACTTAAGCGGGGGCTACAATGAGCAGTTCTTC. It codes for CASSSYLSGGYNEQFF. Based on the CDR3 plus reference TRBV11-3 and TRBJ2-1, the full variable domain is EAGVVQSPRYKIIEKKQPVAFWCNPISGHNTLYWYLQNLGQGPELLIRYENEEAVDDSQLPKDRFSAERLKGVDSTLKIQPAELGDSAVYLCASSSYLSGGYNEQFFGPGTRLTVL.

The chain has TRBV18 and TRBJ2-5, with 11 positions matching TRBD2. This CDR3 contains 14 residues. From germline, CDR1 is KGHSH and CDR2 LQKENI. Germline trimming cut 3 bases from V and 4 bases from J; bases unmatched to any gene: 1. CDR3: CASSPGLAGETQYF. CDR3 DNA: TGTGCCAGCTCACCCGGACTAGCGGGAGAGACCCAGTACTTC.

V is TRBV27 and J is TRBJ2-7; 7 positions agree with TRBD2. The CDR3 totals 13 residues. With 2 bases clipped from V and 2 bases from J, the junction kept 0 bases outside the gene matches. Per germline, CDR1 MNHEY and CDR2 SMNVEV (reference sequence). The CDR3 is CASSLGTTYEQYF. In nucleotides, the CDR3 is TGTGCCAGCAGTTTAGGGACTACCTACGAGCAGTACTTC.

The CDR3 protein is CASSFGQGYTGELFF. As DNA, the CDR3 is TGTGCCAGCAGCTTCGGACAGGGGTACACCGGGGAGCTGTTTTTT. The chain carries TRBV11-2 and TRBJ2-2; TRBD1 matches at 9 bases. The V gene's germline CDR1 is SGHAT and CDR2 FQNNGV. This CDR3 has 15 residues. V gave up 3 bases and J gave up 3 bases; unmatched junction bases: 2.

The chain combines TRBV9 with TRBJ2-2, with TRBD1 as a possible D gene (6 bases). From germline, CDR1 is SGDLS and CDR2 YYNGEE. V gave up 0 bases and J gave up 0 bases, with 15 bases separating them. This CDR3 comprises 18 residues. This chain's CDR3 is CASSVVVGTPSNTGELFF. The CDR3 coding sequence is TGTGCCAGCAGCGTAGTGGTAGGGACACCCTCGAACACCGGGGAGCTGTTTTTT.

The rearrangement joins TRBV29-1 to TRBJ2-1; 7 bases are shared with TRBD1. Germline-derived CDR1 and CDR2 are SQVTM and ANQGSEA. V trimming: 7 bases; J trimming: 1 base; junction bases outside the gene matches: 7. This CDR3 has 14 residues. The CDR3 DNA reads as TGCAGCGCCCCGCTACAGGGGTCCTACAATGAGCAGTTCTTC. Amino acids: CSAPLQGSYNEQFF.